This is a list of T cell receptor beta chains from one sample in a study of shared clonotypes between healthy human individuals. Method: immunoSEQ multiplex PCR; TCRdb's copy keeps in-frame clones and lacks some. The repertoire holds hundreds of thousands of clones, with approximately 73% as singletons. Source material: memory CD4+ T cells sorted from blood. The receptors stem from a woman under 40 in good health. CDR3s include the opening cysteine and the closing phenylalanine or tryptophan. Fields, in order: V gene, J gene, CDR3 protein.

V: TRBV2; J: TRBJ2-1; CDR3: CATQGERSRLNEQFF
V: TRBV29-1; J: TRBJ1-2; CDR3: CSVEDRGTYGYTF
V: TRBV18; J: TRBJ2-7; CDR3: CASSPPLSDEQYF
V: TRBV5-1; J: TRBJ1-4; CDR3: CASRPDGTTNEKLFF
V: TRBV6-6; J: TRBJ2-1; CDR3: CASSPPGRSYNEQFF
V: TRBV7-9; J: TRBJ2-1; CDR3: CASSLSGSPYNEQFF
V: TRBV30; J: TRBJ2-1; CDR3: CASMERGKNEQFF
V: TRBV19; J: TRBJ2-1; CDR3: CASTRTTYNEQFF
V: TRBV28; J: TRBJ1-1; CDR3: CASRQSKTYKPEGTEAFF
V: TRBV28; J: TRBJ1-5; CDR3: CASSLEGQPQHF
V: TRBV29-1; J: TRBJ1-1; CDR3: CSVGNRGQDEAFF
V: TRBV2; J: TRBJ2-5; CDR3: CASKGGGETQYF
V: TRBV6-1; J: TRBJ2-3; CDR3: CASSGLAGAMDTQYF
V: TRBV19; J: TRBJ2-1; CDR3: CASSPYGGLAIYNEQFF
V: TRBV4-1; J: TRBJ2-3; CDR3: CASSQVGGQGTDTQYF
V: TRBV10-3; J: TRBJ2-3; CDR3: CAIRPEGGSSTDTQYF
V: TRBV18; J: TRBJ2-7; CDR3: CASSPVEGRTYEQYF
V: TRBV27; J: TRBJ1-2; CDR3: CASSSPGQGWGYTF
V: TRBV7-2; J: TRBJ2-1; CDR3: CASSLEASVNEQFF
V: TRBV4-1; J: TRBJ1-5; CDR3: CASSQGGFDYQPQHF
V: TRBV28; J: TRBJ2-4; CDR3: CASSLVGQGKNIQYF
V: TRBV2; J: TRBJ1-5; CDR3: CASSPSGVNQPQHF
V: TRBV19; J: TRBJ1-2; CDR3: CASSRTDNYGYTF
V: TRBV9; J: TRBJ1-2; CDR3: CASSVGAANYGYTF
V: TRBV6-5; J: TRBJ1-1; CDR3: CASSVQSNTEAFF
V: TRBV27; J: TRBJ2-7; CDR3: CASSFGDRGSYEQYF
V: TRBV5-1; J: TRBJ2-3; CDR3: CASSSRRAETDTQYF
V: TRBV30; J: TRBJ1-6; CDR3: CAWKALGDSYNSPLHF
V: TRBV7-9; J: TRBJ1-2; CDR3: CASSPSSGGSYGYTF
V: TRBV28; J: TRBJ1-5; CDR3: CATSLRRNSNQPQHF
V: TRBV13; J: TRBJ2-7; CDR3: CASSLRGISHEQYF
V: TRBV5-1; J: TRBJ2-1; CDR3: CASSSGTGGTGEQFF
V: TRBV11-1; J: TRBJ2-5; CDR3: CASSLVLQPGETQYF
V: TRBV5-1; J: TRBJ1-5; CDR3: CASSPGPNQPQHF
V: TRBV5-1; J: TRBJ1-1; CDR3: CASSWGRTGGSAEAFF